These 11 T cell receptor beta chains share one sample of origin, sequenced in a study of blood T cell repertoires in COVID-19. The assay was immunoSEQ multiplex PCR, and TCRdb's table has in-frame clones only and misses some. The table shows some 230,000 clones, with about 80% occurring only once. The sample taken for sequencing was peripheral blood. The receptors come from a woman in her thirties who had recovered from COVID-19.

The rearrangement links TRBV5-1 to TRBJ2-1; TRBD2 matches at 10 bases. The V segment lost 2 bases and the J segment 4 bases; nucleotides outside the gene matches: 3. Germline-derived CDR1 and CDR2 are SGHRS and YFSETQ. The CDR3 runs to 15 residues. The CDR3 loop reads CASSLLAGSYNEQFF. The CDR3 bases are TGCGCCAGCAGCTTACTAGCGGGAAGTTACAATGAGCAGTTCTTC.

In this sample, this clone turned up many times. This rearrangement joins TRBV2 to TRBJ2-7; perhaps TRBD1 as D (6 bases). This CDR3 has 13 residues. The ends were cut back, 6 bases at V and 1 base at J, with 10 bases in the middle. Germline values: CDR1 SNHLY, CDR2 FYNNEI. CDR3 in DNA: TGTGCCAGCAGCAGGGGTAAATCCTACGAGCAGTACTTC. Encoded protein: CASSRGKSYEQYF.

The CDR3 nucleotides read TGTGCCAGCAGCTTTTCGGGACTAGCGGGCGCTGGGGGAATGTACGAGCAGTACTTC. Residues: CASSFSGLAGAGGMYEQYF. This sequence joins TRBV7-3 and TRBJ2-7, with 12 bases matching TRBD2. The CDR3 runs 19 residues. Germline V gene sequence: CDR1 SGHTA, CDR2 FQGTGA. V lost 3 bases to trimming and J lost 4 bases; unmatched junction nucleotides: 16.

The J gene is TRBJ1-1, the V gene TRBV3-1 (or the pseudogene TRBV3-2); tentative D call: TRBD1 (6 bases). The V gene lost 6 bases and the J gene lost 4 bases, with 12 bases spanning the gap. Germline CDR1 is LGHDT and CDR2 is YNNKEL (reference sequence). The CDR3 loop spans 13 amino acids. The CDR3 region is CASSRTDSTEAFF. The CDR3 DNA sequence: TGTGCCAGCAGTCGGACAGACAGCACTGAAGCTTTCTTT.

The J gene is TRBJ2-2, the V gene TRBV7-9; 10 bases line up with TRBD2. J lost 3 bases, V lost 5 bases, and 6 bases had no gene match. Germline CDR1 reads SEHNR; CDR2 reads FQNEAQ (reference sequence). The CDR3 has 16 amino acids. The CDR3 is CASSTRAGGDTGELFF. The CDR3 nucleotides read TGTGCCAGCAGCACCAGAGCGGGAGGGGACACCGGGGAGCTGTTTTTT.

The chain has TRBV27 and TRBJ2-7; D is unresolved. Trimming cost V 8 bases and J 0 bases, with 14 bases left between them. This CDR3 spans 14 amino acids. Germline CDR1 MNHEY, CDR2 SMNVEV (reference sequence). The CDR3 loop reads CASSPRPGSYEQYF. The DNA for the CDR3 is TGTGCCAGCTCGCCCCGCCCGGGCTCCTACGAGCAGTACTTC.

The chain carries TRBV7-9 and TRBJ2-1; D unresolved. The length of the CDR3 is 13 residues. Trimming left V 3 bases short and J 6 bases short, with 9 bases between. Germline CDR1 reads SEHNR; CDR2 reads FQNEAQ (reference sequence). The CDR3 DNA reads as TGTGCCAGCAGCTTTGCTTTGAGCAATGAGCAGTTCTTC. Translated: CASSFALSNEQFF.

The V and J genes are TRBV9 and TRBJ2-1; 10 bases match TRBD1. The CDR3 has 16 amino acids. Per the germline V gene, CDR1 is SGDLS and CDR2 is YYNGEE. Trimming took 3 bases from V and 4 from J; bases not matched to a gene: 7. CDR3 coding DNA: TGTGCCAGCAGCGCGGACTCGGGACAGGGGTACAATGAGCAGTTCTTC. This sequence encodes CASSADSGQGYNEQFF.

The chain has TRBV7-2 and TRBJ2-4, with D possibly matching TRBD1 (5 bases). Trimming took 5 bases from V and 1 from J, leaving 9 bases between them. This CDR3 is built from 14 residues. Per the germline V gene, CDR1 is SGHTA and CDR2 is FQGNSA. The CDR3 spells CASSRAGAKNIQYF. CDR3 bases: TGTGCCAGCAGCCGGGCAGGGGCCAAAAACATTCAGTACTTC.

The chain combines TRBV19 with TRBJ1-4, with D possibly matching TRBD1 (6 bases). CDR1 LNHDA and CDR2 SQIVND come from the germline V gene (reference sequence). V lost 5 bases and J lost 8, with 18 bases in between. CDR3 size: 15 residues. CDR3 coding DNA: TGTGCCAGTAGTCGCCCAGGGGATTTTGGGGAAAAACTGTTTTTT. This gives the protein CASSRPGDFGEKLFF.

The chain's CDR3 is CASTVTGGYTGELFF. DNA for the CDR3: TGTGCCAGTACCGTGACAGGGGGGTACACCGGGGAGCTGTTTTTT. V gene TRBV19 combines with J gene TRBJ2-2; 9 bases fit TRBD1. The CDR3 loop spans 15 amino acids. Trimming at V came to 7 bases and at J to 3 bases, leaving 6 bases not matched to a gene. The germline CDR1 and CDR2 sequences are LNHDA and SQIVND (reference sequence).